Below are 25 T cell receptor beta chains sequenced from a single sample in a study of graft-versus-host responses after intestinal transplantation. Antigen specificity for these receptors is unknown. TCRdb keeps only in-frame clones here, not all; method: immunoSEQ multiplex PCR. The sample records more than 75,000 clones, under 95% being singletons. The sequences come from unstimulated CD4+ T cells sorted from spleen or lymph node cells, collected before transplant. All receptors come from a human donor who was the organ donor for an intestinal transplant.

The rearrangement uses TRBV19 and TRBJ2-4; TRBD1 agrees at 8 bases. Germline values: CDR1 LNHDA, CDR2 SQIVND (reference sequence). The ends lost 5 bases at V and 7 bases at J; junction bases unmatched: 4. This CDR3 comprises 13 residues. CDR3 DNA sequence: TGTGCCAGTAGTGACCAGGGGGCGAACATTCAGTACTTC. This codes for CASSDQGANIQYF.

The V and J genes are TRBV5-6 and TRBJ1-1; D remains unclear. CDR3 size: 13 residues. CDR1 and CDR2 from the germline V gene are SGHDT and YYEEEE. V dropped 2 bases and J dropped 11 bases, with 16 bases sitting between them. The CDR3 sequence is CASSFFSGGIAFF. The CDR3 coding sequence is TGTGCCAGCAGCTTTTTCAGTGGAGGGATCGCTTTCTTT.

V usage is TRBV27 and J usage is TRBJ2-1, with 7 bases identical to TRBD2. CDR1 is MNHEY and CDR2 is SMNVEV in the germline V gene (reference sequence). This CDR3 contains 14 residues. V was pared by 5 bases and J by 5 bases, with 6 bases of the junction left unmatched. CDR3 coding DNA: TGTGCCAGCAGTCGGCGGCTAGCGGACAATGAGCAGTTCTTC. Amino acid sequence: CASSRRLADNEQFF.

This chain uses TRBV5-1 with TRBJ2-7; 11 bases align to TRBD1. The length of the CDR3 is 15 residues. In germline, CDR1 is SGHRS, CDR2 YFSETQ. V lost 4 bases and J lost 3; bases outside the gene matches: 6. The CDR3 DNA reads TGCGCCAGCAGCGGAACCGGGACAGGGGGCTACGAGCAGTACTTC. It codes for CASSGTGTGGYEQYF.

V gene TRBV7-6 combines with J gene TRBJ1-2; unclear D gene. This CDR3 is 15 amino acids long. Between the trimmed V and J ends, which lost 0 bases and 5 bases, there was a span of 13 bases. The germline gives CDR1 SGHVS, CDR2 FNYEAQ. CDR3 in amino acids: CASSLAAAGTYGYTF. CDR3 bases: TGTGCCAGCAGCTTAGCCGCGGCCGGAACGTATGGCTACACCTTC.

The rearrangement joins TRBV10-2 to TRBJ1-5; D is uncertain. Per the germline V gene, CDR1 is WSHSY and CDR2 is SAAADI. Trimming pared 4 bases from V and 3 bases from J, leaving 4 bases between. This CDR3 contains 12 residues. CDR3 loop: CASSGLNQPQHF. Here the CDR3 DNA reads TGCGCCAGCAGTGGGCTCAATCAGCCCCAGCATTTT.

The chain employs TRBV7-2 and TRBJ2-3; 11 bases are shared with TRBD2. The CDR3 totals 15 residues. Germline assignment: CDR1 SGHTA and CDR2 FQGNSA. V shed 4 bases and J 4 bases; nucleotides not matched to a gene: 4. The CDR3 bases are TGTGCCAGCAGCTATAGCGGGAGGGCGTCAGATACGCAGTATTTT. This translates into CASSYSGRASDTQYF. The full variable domain, in which reference TRBV7-2 and TRBJ2-3 provide the parts outside the CDR3, is GAGVSQSPSNKVTEKGKDVELRCDPISGHTALYWYRQSLGQGLEFLIYFQGNSAPDKSGLPSDRFSAERTGGSVSTLTIQRTQQEDSAVYLCASSYSGRASDTQYFGPGTRLTVL.

The rearrangement uses TRBV11-1 and TRBJ2-1; 8 bases align to TRBD2. With 5 bases clipped from V and 4 bases from J, the junction kept 7 bases outside the gene matches. There are 15 residues in the CDR3. Germline CDR1 reads SGHAT; CDR2 reads FQDESV (reference sequence). CDR3 residues: CASSPQRGSYNEQFF. The DNA of the CDR3 is TGTGCCAGCAGCCCTCAGCGGGGGTCTTACAATGAGCAGTTCTTC.

The V gene is TRBV30, the J gene TRBJ1-1; D unclear. Germline CDR1 reads GTSNPN; CDR2 reads SVGIG (reference sequence). This CDR3 comprises 12 residues. V lost 3 bases, J lost 4 bases, and 9 bases lay in between. The CDR3 protein is CAWSPHITEAFF. DNA of the CDR3: TGTGCCTGGAGCCCCCACATCACTGAAGCTTTCTTT.

The chain combines TRBV2 with TRBJ2-2; weak D call: TRBD2 (5 bases). V lost 7 bases to trimming and J lost 3 bases, with 9 bases between them. Germline loops: CDR1 SNHLY, CDR2 FYNNEI. CDR3 length: 13 residues. The CDR3 protein is CASNGLYTGELFF. The CDR3 coding sequence is TGTGCCAGCAATGGACTGTACACCGGGGAGCTGTTTTTT.

This rearrangement joins TRBV15 to TRBJ2-3; D is perhaps TRBD2 (5 bases). V dropped 0 bases and J dropped 4 bases, with 8 bases sitting between them. The germline gives CDR1 LNHNV, CDR2 YYDKDF (reference sequence). This CDR3 has 14 residues. The CDR3 bases are TGTGCCACCAGCAGAGATAGAGGGTCAGATACGCAGTATTTT. It yields the protein CATSRDRGSDTQYF.

This clone was seen just once. The chain couples TRBV6-5 to TRBJ2-2; D perhaps matches TRBD2 (5 bases). In germline, CDR1 is MNHEY, CDR2 SVGAGI. V was pared by 10 bases and J by 3 bases, with 15 bases between. The CDR3 spans 14 residues. The CDR3 sequence: CATRSSAYTGELFF. The CDR3, as DNA: TGTGCCACCCGAAGTAGCGCTTACACCGGGGAGCTGTTTTTT.

This chain joins TRBV5-1 and TRBJ2-1; TRBD2 matches at 11 bases. The CDR3 contains 16 residues. Germline V CDR1 and CDR2: SGHRS, YFSETQ. The trim removed 0 bases at V and 5 bases at J, leaving 4 bases unmatched. CDR3 sequence reads: CASSLVPSGGHNEQFF. The CDR3, as DNA: TGCGCCAGCAGCTTGGTACCTAGCGGGGGGCACAATGAGCAGTTCTTC.

This chain links TRBV5-1 with TRBJ2-1; 9 bases agree with TRBD2. CDR3 length: 17 residues. Losses at the gene ends were 4 bases for V and 4 bases for J; bases not matched to a gene: 12. From germline, CDR1 is SGHRS and CDR2 YFSETQ. The CDR3 DNA reads TGCGCCAGCAGCGTTGTAAGCGGGGGGTCTGGGTACAATGAGCAGTTCTTC. Its translation: CASSVVSGGSGYNEQFF.

J is TRBJ2-1 and V is TRBV28, with 8 bases lining up with TRBD2. The CDR3 consists of 18 residues. Germline V gene lookup returns CDR1 MDHEN and CDR2 SYDVKM. The V gene end was trimmed by 6 bases and the J gene end by 0 bases; junction bases not matched to a gene: 13. In nucleotides, the CDR3 is TGTGCCAGCAGCGAACTTGGGCTAGCGGGCCCCTCCTACAATGAGCAGTTCTTC. It yields the protein CASSELGLAGPSYNEQFF.

The chain joins TRBV15 to TRBJ2-3, with D possibly TRBD2 on 6 matching bases. V was shortened by 3 bases and J by 7 bases, with 14 bases between the two germline ends. CDR1 and CDR2 from the germline V gene are LNHNV and YYDKDF (reference sequence). The CDR3 is 14 amino acids. In nucleotides, the CDR3 is TGTGCCACCAGCAGGGGGGGTGGGGGACATACGCAGTATTTT. This sequence encodes CATSRGGGGHTQYF.

V gene TRBV6-4 combines with J gene TRBJ1-1; no firm D call. The CDR3 loop spans 11 amino acids. Per the germline V gene, CDR1 is MRHNA and CDR2 is SNTAGT. Deletions cut 7 bases from V and 12 bases from J, with 15 bases between. In DNA form, the CDR3 reads TGTGCCAGCACCCCGGAGGGAGTACCTTTCTTT. Its translation: CASTPEGVPFF.

The chain uses TRBV4-2 and TRBJ2-3, with TRBD2 as a possible D gene (5 bases). Germline CDR1 is LGHNA and CDR2 is YNFKEQ. Trimming shortened V by 5 bases and J by 2 bases, and 17 bases separated the two germline ends. This CDR3 contains 16 residues. The CDR3 region is CASSVDRGSYTDTQYF. The DNA for the CDR3 is TGTGCCAGCAGCGTGGACCGTGGGAGCTACACAGATACGCAGTATTTT.

The J gene is TRBJ1-5, the V gene TRBV11-3; D unclear. V was shortened by 0 bases and J by 4 bases, with 7 bases between the two germline ends. The CDR3 loop spans 14 amino acids. Germline assignment: CDR1 SGHNT and CDR2 YENEEA. The CDR3 here is CASSLEAANQPQHF. The CDR3 nucleotides are TGTGCCAGCAGCTTAGAAGCCGCAAATCAGCCCCAGCATTTT.

This CDR3 reads CASSPRTGLAMNEQYF. CDR3 nucleotides: TGTGCCAGCAGTCCCAGAACGGGACTAGCGATGAACGAGCAGTACTTC. The chain links TRBV28 to TRBJ2-7, with 10 nucleotides matching TRBD2. V lost 5 bases, J lost 5 bases, and 12 bases stayed unmatched. This CDR3 contains 16 residues. Germline assignment: CDR1 MDHEN and CDR2 SYDVKM.

V and J are TRBV30 and TRBJ1-1; 8 bases align to TRBD1. From germline, CDR1 is GTSNPN and CDR2 SVGIG (reference sequence). This CDR3 has 13 amino acids. The J segment lost 3 bases and the V segment lost 3 bases, leaving 3 bases of the junction unmatched. Written as DNA, the CDR3 is TGTGCCTGGAGGGACAGGGAGGACACTGAAGCTTTCTTT. Encoded protein: CAWRDREDTEAFF.

CDR3 residues: CASSQGRGGLLADTQYF. CDR3 DNA: TGTGCCAGCAGCCAAGGGCGGGGGGGTCTTCTCGCAGATACGCAGTATTTT. The chain joins TRBV11-2 to TRBJ2-3, with TRBD2 matching 9 bases. From germline, CDR1 is SGHAT and CDR2 FQNNGV. The CDR3 is 17 residues long. V shed 5 bases and J 4 bases; nucleotides not matched to a gene: 13. The full variable domain, its missing parts supplied by reference TRBV11-2 and TRBJ2-3, is EAGVAQSPRYKIIEKRQSVAFWCNPISGHATLYWYQQILGQGPKLLIQFQNNGVVDDSQLPKDRFSAERLKGVDSTLKIQPAKLEDSAVYLCASSQGRGGLLADTQYFGPGTRLTVL.

The J gene is TRBJ1-5, the V gene TRBV6-5; no clear D gene. Trimming left V 2 bases short and J 9 bases short, with 17 bases between. The CDR3 consists of 15 residues. Germline values: CDR1 MNHEY, CDR2 SVGAGI. Written as DNA, the CDR3 is TGTGCCAGCAGTTACAGCGGGCGGCTGACCGCGCCCCAGCATTTT. This encodes CASSYSGRLTAPQHF.

The rearrangement uses TRBV30 and TRBJ1-2; D is perhaps TRBD1 (6 bases). This CDR3 spans 15 amino acids. V lost 1 base, J lost 7 bases, and 19 bases lay in between. CDR1 and CDR2 (germline): GTSNPN, SVGIG (reference sequence). The CDR3 sequence: CAWSEGHILPGGYTF. CDR3 DNA: TGTGCCTGGAGTGAGGGACACATCTTACCCGGTGGCTACACCTTC.

This sequence joins TRBV28 and TRBJ2-7; D gene uncertain. V lost 4 bases and J lost 2, with 18 bases in between. This CDR3 has 16 residues. Germline V gives CDR1 MDHEN, CDR2 SYDVKM. DNA of the CDR3: TGTGCCAGCAGTTCACCCTACTTAACACGGGCCTACGAGCAGTACTTC. Translated: CASSSPYLTRAYEQYF.